This T cell receptor beta chain was found in a study of a mutant IDH1 vaccine in newly diagnosed glioma. Study context: Previous treatment comprised radiotherapy, temozolomide, or both, mostly both.

Regarding time point: week 35, safety follow-up. The study gave 300 ug of mutant IDH1 20-mer peptide per vaccine dose, with topical imiquimod. As for this clone: Its antigen is currently unknown.

Only in-frame clones appear in the TCRdb table, and some are missing; sequencing was by immunoSEQ multiplex PCR. The sample records tens of thousands of clones, roughly 80% being singletons. This material consisted of PBMCs, taken from a glioma patient whose treatment included an IDH1 peptide vaccine. This sequence was found in a woman under 30 with glioma.

CDR3 nucleotide sequence: TGTGCCAGCAGTTCCGGGGCGGCGTATAGCAATCAGCCCCAGCATTTT. Its translation is CASSSGAAYSNQPQHF. This chain links TRBV28 with TRBJ1-5, with D perhaps matching TRBD1 (5 bases). Trimming took off 4 bases at V and 0 bases at J, with 13 bases between the two ends. CDR3 length equals 16 residues. Germline CDR1 MDHEN, CDR2 SYDVKM.